The 7 T cell receptor beta chains presented below share a single source sample, sequenced in a study of human T cells and chemical hapten exposure. Individual cDNA molecules in this library carried unique molecular identifiers. From the reads, TCRdb called clonotypes with MiXCR, one entry per CDR3 protein. The sample has some 5,200 distinct CDR3 sequences; around 50% are singletons. The treatment: therapeutic diphenylcyclopropenone sensitization with weekly scalp DPC. Sequenced material: whole blood, taken before DPC sensitization or 2, 6, or about 24 weeks after (not recorded which). All receptors come from an adult with alopecia areata. Some clones in this sample may be carry-over from other donors' samples. This table probably holds off-target reads from a library built for another chain.

The genes are TRBV7-2 and TRBJ2-5; 9 nucleotides align to TRBD2. V shed 1 base and J 5 bases; nucleotides not matched to a gene: 5. The CDR3 is 15 amino acids. The V gene's germline CDR1 is SGHTA and CDR2 FQGNSA. In DNA, the CDR3 is TGTGCCAGCAGCTTAGGCGGGAGGGAGGGGGAGACCCAGTACTTC. This sequence encodes CASSLGGREGETQYF.

The chain is built from TRBV7-8 and TRBJ2-1; 7 positions agree with TRBD2. The germline V gene encodes CDR1 SGHVS and CDR2 FQNEAQ. Trimming took 0 bases from V and 9 from J; bases not matched to a gene: 8. This CDR3 has 15 residues. The CDR3 region is CASSLALAAKGEQFF. For the CDR3, the DNA is TGTGCCAGCAGCTTAGCCCTAGCGGCTAAGGGTGAGCAGTTCTTC. Full variable domain (missing parts from reference TRBV7-8 and TRBJ2-1): GAGVSQSPRYKVAKRGQDVALRCDPISGHVSLFWYQQALGQGPEFLTYFQNEAQLDKSGLPSDRFFAERPEGSVSTLKIQRTQQEDSAVYLCASSLALAAKGEQFFGPGTRLTVL.

V usage is TRBV7-2 and J usage is TRBJ2-1; 10 bases are a match to TRBD2. J gave up 7 bases and V 5 bases, and 14 bases lay outside the gene matches. This CDR3 region has 17 residues. The germline V gene encodes CDR1 SGHTA and CDR2 FQGNSA. CDR3 DNA sequence: TGTGCCAGCAGCCCTCCAGGGCGAGCGGGAGGGCGTAATGAGCAGTTCTTC. This codes for CASSPPGRAGGRNEQFF.

This chain uses TRBV7-9 with TRBJ2-3, with TRBD2 identical over 7 bases. CDR1 and CDR2 from the germline V gene are SEHNR and FQNEAQ (reference sequence). Trimming removed 3 bases from V and 4 bases from J; junction bases left unmatched: 7. The CDR3 runs to 15 residues. CDR3 loop: CASSLWREPPDTQYF. The CDR3 region has the DNA TGTGCCAGCAGCTTGTGGCGGGAGCCCCCAGATACGCAGTATTTT.

This clonotype was recorded a few times. V is TRBV9 and J is TRBJ2-3; D not certain. The CDR3 is 14 residues long. CDR1 is SGDLS, CDR2 YYNGEE, per germline. Trimming took 4 bases from V and 5 from J, leaving 14 bases between them. CDR3 residues: CASSPAPVRDTQYF. CDR3 nucleotide sequence: TGTGCCAGCAGCCCCGCCCCGGTTCGAGATACGCAGTATTTT.

The chain employs TRBV2 and TRBJ1-2; D is unclear. V was shortened by 4 bases and J by 8 bases, with 11 bases between the two germline ends. This CDR3 contains 12 residues. Germline V gene sequence: CDR1 SNHLY, CDR2 FYNNEI. The CDR3 reads CASSGDTLGYTF. CDR3 DNA: TGTGCCAGCAGTGGAGACACTTTAGGCTACACCTTC.

V usage is TRBV29-1 and J usage is TRBJ2-3; TRBD1 matches at 10 bases. The CDR3 is 14 residues long. Germline trimming cut 7 bases from V and 4 bases from J; bases unmatched to any gene: 8. Germline V gene data show CDR1 as SQVTM and CDR2 as ANQGSEA. CDR3 nucleotides: TGCAGCGCCAGACGGGACAGGGGACCAGATACGCAGTATTTT. Residues: CSARRDRGPDTQYF.